This T cell receptor beta chain stems from a study of identical twins' blood T cells. Points from the study as a whole: Twins shared more top CDR3 clonotypes than unrelated donors did.

Germline CDR1 is SQVTM and CDR2 is ANQGSEA. The CDR3 is 12 amino acids. V gave up 7 bases and J gave up 8 bases; unmatched junction bases: 9. TCR cDNA libraries were made from RNA using a previously described, modified protocol. From the 5' RACE reads, TCRdb called clonotypes with MiXCR, one entry per CDR3 protein. This table holds 300,000 to 450,000 distinct CDR3 sequences, about 28% found once. This clonotype was found a few times. Its antigen is not identified. The specimen sequenced was PBMCs. The origin of this receptor is a woman aged 18 to 50 in good health. The V gene is TRBV29-1, the J gene TRBJ1-2, with 8 positions matching TRBD1. CDR3 sequence: CSAIYGQGGYTF. CDR3 coding DNA: TGCAGCGCCATCTATGGACAGGGCGGCTACACCTTC.